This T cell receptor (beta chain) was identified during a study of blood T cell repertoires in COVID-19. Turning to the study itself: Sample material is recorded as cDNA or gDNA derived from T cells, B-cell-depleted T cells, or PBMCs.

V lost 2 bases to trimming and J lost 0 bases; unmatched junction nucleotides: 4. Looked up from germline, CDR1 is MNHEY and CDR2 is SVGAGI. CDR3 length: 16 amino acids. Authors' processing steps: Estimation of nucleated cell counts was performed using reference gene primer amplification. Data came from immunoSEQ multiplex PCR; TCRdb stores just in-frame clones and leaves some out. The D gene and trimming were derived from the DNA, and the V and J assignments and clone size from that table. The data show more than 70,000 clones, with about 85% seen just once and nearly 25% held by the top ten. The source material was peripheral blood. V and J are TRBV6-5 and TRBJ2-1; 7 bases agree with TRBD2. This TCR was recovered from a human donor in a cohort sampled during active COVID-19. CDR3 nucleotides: TGTGCCAGCAGTTACGGCCTAGCGGTCTCCTACAATGAGCAGTTCTTC. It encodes CASSYGLAVSYNEQFF.